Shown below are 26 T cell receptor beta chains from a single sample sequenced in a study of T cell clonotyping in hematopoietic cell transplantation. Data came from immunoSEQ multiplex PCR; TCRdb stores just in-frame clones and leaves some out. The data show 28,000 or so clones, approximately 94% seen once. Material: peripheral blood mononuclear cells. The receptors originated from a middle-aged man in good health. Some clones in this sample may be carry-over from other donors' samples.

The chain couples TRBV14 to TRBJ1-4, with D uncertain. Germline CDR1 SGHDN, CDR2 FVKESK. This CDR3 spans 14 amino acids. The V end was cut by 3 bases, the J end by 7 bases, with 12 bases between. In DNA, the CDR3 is TGTGCCAGCAGCCAGTCAAGGGTTGTTGAAAAACTGTTTTTT. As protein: CASSQSRVVEKLFF.

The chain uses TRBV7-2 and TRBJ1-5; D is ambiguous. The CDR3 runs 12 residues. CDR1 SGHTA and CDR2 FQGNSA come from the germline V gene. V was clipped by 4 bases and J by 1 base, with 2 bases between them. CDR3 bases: TGTGCCAGCAGCTGGAGCAATCAGCCCCAGCATTTT. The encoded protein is CASSWSNQPQHF. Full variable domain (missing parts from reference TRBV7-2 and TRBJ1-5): GAGVSQSPSNKVTEKGKDVELRCDPISGHTALYWYRQSLGQGLEFLIYFQGNSAPDKSGLPSDRFSAERTGGSVSTLTIQRTQQEDSAVYLCASSWSNQPQHFGDGTRLSIL.

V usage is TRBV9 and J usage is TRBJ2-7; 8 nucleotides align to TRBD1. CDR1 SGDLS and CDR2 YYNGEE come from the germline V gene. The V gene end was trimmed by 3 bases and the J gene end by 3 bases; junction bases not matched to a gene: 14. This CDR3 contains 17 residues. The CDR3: CASSGRPDRGRNYEQYF. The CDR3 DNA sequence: TGTGCCAGCAGCGGGCGCCCTGACAGGGGACGAAACTACGAGCAGTACTTC.

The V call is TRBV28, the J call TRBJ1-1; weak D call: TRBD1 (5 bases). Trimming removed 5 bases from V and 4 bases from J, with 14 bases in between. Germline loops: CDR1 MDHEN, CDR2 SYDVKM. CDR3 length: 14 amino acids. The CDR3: CASSQGRVRTEAFF. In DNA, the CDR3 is TGTGCCAGCAGTCAAGGCAGGGTTCGCACTGAAGCTTTCTTT.

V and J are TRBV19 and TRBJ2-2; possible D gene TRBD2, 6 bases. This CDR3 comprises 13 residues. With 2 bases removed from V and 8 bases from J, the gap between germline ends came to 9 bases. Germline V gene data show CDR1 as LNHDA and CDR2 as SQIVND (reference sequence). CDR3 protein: CASSILGGGELFF. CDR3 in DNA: TGTGCCAGTAGTATACTCGGGGGAGGGGAGCTGTTTTTT.

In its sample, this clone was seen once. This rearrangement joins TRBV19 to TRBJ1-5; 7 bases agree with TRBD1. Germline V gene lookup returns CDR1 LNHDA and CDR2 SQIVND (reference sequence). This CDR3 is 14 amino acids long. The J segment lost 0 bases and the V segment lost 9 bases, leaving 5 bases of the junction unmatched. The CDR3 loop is CASAGQYSNQPQHF. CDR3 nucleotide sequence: TGTGCCAGCGCGGGACAGTATAGCAATCAGCCCCAGCATTTT. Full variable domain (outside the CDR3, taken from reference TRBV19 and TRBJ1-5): DGGITQSPKYLFRKEGQNVTLSCEQNLNHDAMYWYRQDPGQGLRLIYYSQIVNDFQKGDIAEGYSVSREKKESFPLTVTSAQKNPTAFYLCASAGQYSNQPQHFGDGTRLSIL.

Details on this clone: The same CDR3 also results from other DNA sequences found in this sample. The chain's CDR3 is CASRTDRDYGYTF. The CDR3 region has the DNA TGTGCCAGCAGAACAGACAGGGACTATGGCTACACCTTC. The chain joins TRBV6-5 to TRBJ1-2, with TRBD1 identical over 7 bases. The CDR3 consists of 13 residues. CDR1 and CDR2 (germline): MNHEY, SVGAGI. V was clipped by 6 bases and J by 3 bases; unmatched bases: 4.

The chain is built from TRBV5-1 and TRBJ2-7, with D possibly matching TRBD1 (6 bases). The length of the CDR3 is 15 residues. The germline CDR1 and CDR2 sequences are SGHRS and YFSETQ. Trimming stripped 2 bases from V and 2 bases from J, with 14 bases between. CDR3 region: CASSFDRQVTYEQYF. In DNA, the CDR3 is TGCGCCAGCAGCTTCGATCGACAGGTTACCTACGAGCAGTACTTC.

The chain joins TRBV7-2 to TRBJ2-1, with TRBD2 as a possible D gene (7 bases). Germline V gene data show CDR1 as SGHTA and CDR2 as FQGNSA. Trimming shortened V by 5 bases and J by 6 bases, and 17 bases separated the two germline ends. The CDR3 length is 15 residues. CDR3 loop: CASSTRGAGGNEQFF. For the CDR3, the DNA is TGTGCCAGCAGCACTCGGGGGGCCGGAGGCAATGAGCAGTTCTTC.

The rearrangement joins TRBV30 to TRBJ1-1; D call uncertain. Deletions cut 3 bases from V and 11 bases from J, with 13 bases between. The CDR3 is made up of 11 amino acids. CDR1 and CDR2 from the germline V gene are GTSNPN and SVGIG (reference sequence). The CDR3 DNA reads TGTGCCTGGAGCCCCCCCCAACCGGCTTTCTTT. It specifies CAWSPPQPAFF.

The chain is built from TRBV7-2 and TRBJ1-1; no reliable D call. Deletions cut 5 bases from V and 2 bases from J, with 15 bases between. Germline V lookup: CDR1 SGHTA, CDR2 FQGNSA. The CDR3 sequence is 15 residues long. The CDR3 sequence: CASSPQRVGNTEAFF. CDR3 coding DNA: TGTGCCAGCAGCCCCCAAAGGGTCGGAAACACTGAAGCTTTCTTT.

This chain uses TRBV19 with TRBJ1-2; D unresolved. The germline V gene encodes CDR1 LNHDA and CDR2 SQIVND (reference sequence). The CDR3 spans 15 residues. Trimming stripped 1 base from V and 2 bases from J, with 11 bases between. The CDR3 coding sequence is TGTGCCAGTAGTATAGGTGTCAGTTTAAACTATGGCTACACCTTC. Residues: CASSIGVSLNYGYTF.

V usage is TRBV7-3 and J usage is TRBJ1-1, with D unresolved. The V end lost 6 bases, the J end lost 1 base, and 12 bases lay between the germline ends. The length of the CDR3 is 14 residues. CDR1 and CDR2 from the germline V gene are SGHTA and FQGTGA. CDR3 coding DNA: TGTGCCAGCAGTGGGCTTTCGGCGAACACTGAAGCTTTCTTT. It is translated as CASSGLSANTEAFF.

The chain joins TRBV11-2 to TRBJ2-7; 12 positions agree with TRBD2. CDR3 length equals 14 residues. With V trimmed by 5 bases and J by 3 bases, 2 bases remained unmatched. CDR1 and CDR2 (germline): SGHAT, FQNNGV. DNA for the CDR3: TGTGCCAGCAGCCAGACTAGCGGGGGCTACGAGCAGTACTTC. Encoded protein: CASSQTSGGYEQYF.

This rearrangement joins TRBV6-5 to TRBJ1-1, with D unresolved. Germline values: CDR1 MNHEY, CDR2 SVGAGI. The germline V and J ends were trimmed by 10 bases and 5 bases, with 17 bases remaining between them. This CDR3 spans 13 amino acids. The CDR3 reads CATSLGLRTEAFF. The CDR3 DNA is TGTGCCACCTCGCTAGGGTTAAGGACTGAAGCTTTCTTT.

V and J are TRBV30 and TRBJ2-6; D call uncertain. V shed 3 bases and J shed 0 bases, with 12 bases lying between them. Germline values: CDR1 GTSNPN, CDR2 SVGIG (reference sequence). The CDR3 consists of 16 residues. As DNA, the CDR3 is TGTGCCTGGAGGGCGTTGCCTAACTCTGGGGCCAACGTCCTGACTTTC. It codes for CAWRALPNSGANVLTF.

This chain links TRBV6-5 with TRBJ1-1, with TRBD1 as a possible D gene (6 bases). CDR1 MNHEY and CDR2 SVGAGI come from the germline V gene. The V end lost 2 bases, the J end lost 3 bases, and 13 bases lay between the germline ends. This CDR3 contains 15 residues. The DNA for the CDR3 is TGTGCCAGCAGTTACGTAACAGGGCTGTACACTGAAGCTTTCTTT. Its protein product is CASSYVTGLYTEAFF.

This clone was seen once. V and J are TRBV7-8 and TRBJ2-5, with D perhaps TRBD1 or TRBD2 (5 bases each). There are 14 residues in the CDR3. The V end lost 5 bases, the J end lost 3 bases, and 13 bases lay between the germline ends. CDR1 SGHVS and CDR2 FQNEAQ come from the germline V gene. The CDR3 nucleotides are TGTGCCAGCAGCGCCGGGACGGTCAAAGAGACCCAGTACTTC. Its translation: CASSAGTVKETQYF.

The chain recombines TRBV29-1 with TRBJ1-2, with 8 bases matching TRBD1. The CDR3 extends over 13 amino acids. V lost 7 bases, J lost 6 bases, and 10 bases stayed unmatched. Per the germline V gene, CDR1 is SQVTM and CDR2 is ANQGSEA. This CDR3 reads CSALGQDTHGYTF. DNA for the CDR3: TGCAGCGCCCTGGGACAGGACACACATGGCTACACCTTC.

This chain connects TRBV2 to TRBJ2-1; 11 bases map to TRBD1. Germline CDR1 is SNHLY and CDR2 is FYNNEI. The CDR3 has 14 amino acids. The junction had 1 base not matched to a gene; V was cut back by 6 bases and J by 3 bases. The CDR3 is CASRGTGGYNEQFF. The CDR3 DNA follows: TGTGCCAGCAGGGGGACAGGGGGCTACAATGAGCAGTTCTTC.

The CDR3 spells CASSATGTGGGKLFF. The CDR3 nucleotides read TGTGCCAGCAGCGCCACCGGGACAGGGGGAGGGAAACTGTTTTTT. The V and J genes are TRBV13 and TRBJ1-4, with 11 positions matching TRBD1. This CDR3 comprises 15 residues. The V and J ends lost 5 bases and 11 bases, in that order; junction bases with no gene match: 10. Germline lookup yields CDR1 PRHDT and CDR2 FYEKMQ (reference sequence).

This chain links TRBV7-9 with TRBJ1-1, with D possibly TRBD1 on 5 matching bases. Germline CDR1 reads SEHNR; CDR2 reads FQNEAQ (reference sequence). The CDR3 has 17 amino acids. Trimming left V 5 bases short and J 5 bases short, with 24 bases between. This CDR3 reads CASSLRLGRAEGTEAFF. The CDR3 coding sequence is TGTGCCAGCAGCCTGAGGCTGGGCAGGGCTGAGGGGACTGAAGCTTTCTTT.

The CDR3 sequence: CAWRGDGGANTEAFF. CDR3 sequence (DNA): TGTGCCTGGCGTGGGGACGGGGGCGCGAACACTGAAGCTTTCTTT. The chain couples TRBV30 to TRBJ1-1; maybe TRBD1 (6 bases). Trimming took 5 bases from V and 1 from J, leaving 17 bases between them. This CDR3 contains 15 residues. CDR1 GTSNPN and CDR2 SVGIG come from the germline V gene (reference sequence).

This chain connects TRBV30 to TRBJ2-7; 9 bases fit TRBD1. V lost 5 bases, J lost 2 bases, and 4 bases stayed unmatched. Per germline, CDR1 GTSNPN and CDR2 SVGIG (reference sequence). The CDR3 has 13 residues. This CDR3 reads CAWGTGRAYEQYF. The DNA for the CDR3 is TGTGCCTGGGGGACAGGGAGGGCCTACGAGCAGTACTTC.

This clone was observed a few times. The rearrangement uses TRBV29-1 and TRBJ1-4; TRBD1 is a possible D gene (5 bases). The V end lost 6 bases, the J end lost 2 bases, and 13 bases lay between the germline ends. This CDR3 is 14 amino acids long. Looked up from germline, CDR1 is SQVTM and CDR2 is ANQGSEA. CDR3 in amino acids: CSVGRDGTNEKLFF. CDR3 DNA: TGCAGCGTCGGCCGGGACGGCACTAATGAAAAACTGTTTTTT.

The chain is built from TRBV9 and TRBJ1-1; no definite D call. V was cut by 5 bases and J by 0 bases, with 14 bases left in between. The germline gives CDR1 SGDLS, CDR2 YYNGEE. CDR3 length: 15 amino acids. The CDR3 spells CASSHRDPMNTEAFF. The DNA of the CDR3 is TGTGCCAGCAGTCACCGCGACCCAATGAACACTGAAGCTTTCTTT.